One sample yielded the 31 T cell receptor beta chains listed below, sequenced in a study of PD-1 blockade in mismatch repair-deficient tumors. The method was immunoSEQ multiplex PCR; TCRdb's version includes in-frame clones alone and lacks a portion of them. The sample comprises approximately 9,800 clones, roughly 85% of which are singletons, and 0.97% rests with the top ten. Sequencing used PBMCs, obtained just under 47 weeks after starting pembrolizumab. These TCRs come from an adult with mismatch repair-deficient cancer.

The J gene is TRBJ2-1, the V gene TRBV27; TRBD1 matches at 7 bases. Per the germline V gene, CDR1 is MNHEY and CDR2 is SMNVEV (reference sequence). V gave up 5 bases and J gave up 7 bases; unmatched junction bases: 11. The CDR3 loop spans 15 amino acids. For the CDR3, the DNA is TGTGCCAGCAGTCCCTTACGACAGGGCGGAAATGAGCAGTTCTTC. It yields the protein CASSPLRQGGNEQFF.

The chain employs TRBV5-6 and TRBJ1-2, with D hard to call. Germline CDR1 SGHDT, CDR2 YYEEEE. There are 12 residues in the CDR3. V was cut by 0 bases and J by 6 bases, with 6 bases left in between. The CDR3 reads CASSLGENGYTF. CDR3 sequence (DNA): TGTGCCAGCAGCTTGGGGGAGAATGGCTACACCTTC.

The table lists this clone with a count of one. The chain combines TRBV7-3 with TRBJ2-3; 11 bases are a match to TRBD2. The junction had 8 bases not matched to a gene; V was cut back by 4 bases and J by 5 bases. Germline V gene sequence: CDR1 SGHTA, CDR2 FQGTGA. This CDR3 region has 16 residues. CDR3 sequence (DNA): TGTGCCAGCAGCTCCGTAGCGGGAGGGCCAATAGATACGCAGTATTTT. It is translated as CASSSVAGGPIDTQYF.

The chain recombines TRBV28 with TRBJ2-1; D is possibly TRBD2 (6 bases). The CDR3 covers 16 residues. Germline V gene lookup returns CDR1 MDHEN and CDR2 SYDVKM. The germline V and J ends were trimmed by 3 bases and 8 bases, with 20 bases remaining between them. DNA for the CDR3: TGTGCCAGCAGTTTGGACCGTCCGGGAGCTTCGGATGAGCAGTTCTTC. Amino acids: CASSLDRPGASDEQFF.

This chain uses TRBV30 with TRBJ1-5, with 7 bases fitting TRBD1. V was clipped by 5 bases and J by 5 bases; unmatched bases: 6. The CDR3 is 13 residues long. Germline V gene data show CDR1 as GTSNPN and CDR2 as SVGIG (reference sequence). CDR3 amino acids: CAWGTVGDQPQHF. DNA for the CDR3: TGTGCCTGGGGGACAGTAGGCGATCAGCCCCAGCATTTT.

The rearrangement joins TRBV28 to TRBJ2-7; 8 bases map to TRBD1. Unmatched junction bases numbered 8, after V lost 4 bases and J lost 3 bases. The CDR3 is 15 amino acids. Germline V gene sequence: CDR1 MDHEN, CDR2 SYDVKM. The CDR3 loop reads CASSSPDRVGYEQYF. In DNA, the CDR3 is TGTGCCAGCAGTTCACCGGACAGGGTGGGCTACGAGCAGTACTTC.

The chain carries TRBV7-3 and TRBJ2-5, with 9 bases that match TRBD1. Per germline, CDR1 SGHTA and CDR2 FQGTGA. The CDR3 totals 16 residues. Trimming cost V 0 bases and J 1 base; bases outside gene matches: 3. CDR3 protein: CASSLTTGGLQETQYF. The CDR3 DNA follows: TGTGCCAGCAGCTTAACTACAGGGGGCCTCCAAGAGACCCAGTACTTC.

V and J are TRBV4-1 and TRBJ2-1, with D possibly matching TRBD2 (7 bases). V lost 4 bases and J 3 bases, leaving 19 bases between the germline ends. This CDR3 has 17 amino acids. Germline V gives CDR1 MGHRA, CDR2 YSYEKL. CDR3 bases: TGCGCCAGCAGCCCGCTAGGGGGAAGGGAGGGCTACAATGAGCAGTTCTTC. This encodes CASSPLGGREGYNEQFF.

The chain links TRBV7-2 to TRBJ2-1; 10 nucleotides align to TRBD2. Trimming at V came to 1 base and at J to 10 bases, leaving 10 bases not matched to a gene. The germline V gene encodes CDR1 SGHTA and CDR2 FQGNSA. The CDR3 loop spans 16 amino acids. The CDR3 DNA follows: TGTGCCAGCAGCTTAGAGTCTAGCGGGAGTCTAGGCGAGCAGTTCTTC. Its translation is CASSLESSGSLGEQFF.

The chain uses TRBV28 and TRBJ2-2; TRBD2 is a possible D gene (6 bases). The CDR3 runs to 15 residues. Trimming cost V 2 bases and J 6 bases, with 13 bases left between them. Per germline, CDR1 MDHEN and CDR2 SYDVKM. The CDR3 reads CASSLLGSPAGELFF. The CDR3 nucleotides read TGTGCCAGCAGTTTACTCGGGAGCCCCGCCGGGGAGCTGTTTTTT.

V is TRBV7-8 and J is TRBJ2-2; D is unresolved. V dropped 4 bases and J dropped 6 bases, with 12 bases sitting between them. The CDR3 covers 14 residues. The germline V gene encodes CDR1 SGHVS and CDR2 FQNEAQ. The CDR3 bases are TGTGCCAGCAGCTCATATTCTGGAGCCGGGGAGCTGTTTTTT. It encodes CASSSYSGAGELFF.

This clone was recorded only once. The chain has TRBV18 and TRBJ1-3; perhaps TRBD1 as D (6 bases). CDR3 length equals 14 residues. Germline values: CDR1 KGHSH, CDR2 LQKENI. The V and J ends lost 3 bases and 4 bases respectively, with 10 bases between them. CDR3 sequence reads: CASSPGQIGNTIYF. The CDR3 region has the DNA TGTGCCAGCTCACCGGGACAAATCGGAAACACCATATATTTT.

The V gene is TRBV6-5, the J gene TRBJ2-1, with 8 bases matching TRBD2. This CDR3 spans 16 amino acids. CDR1 MNHEY and CDR2 SVGAGI come from the germline V gene. V lost 4 bases and J lost 0; bases outside the gene matches: 5. The DNA for the CDR3 is TGTGCCAGCAGTTCTTTAGCGGGACGCTCCTACAATGAGCAGTTCTTC. Protein product: CASSSLAGRSYNEQFF.

The V and J genes are TRBV2 and TRBJ1-2; D gene ambiguous. V lost 6 bases and J lost 8, with 16 bases in between. The CDR3 totals 13 residues. Germline V CDR1 and CDR2: SNHLY, FYNNEI. DNA for the CDR3: TGTGCCAGCAGAGCAGGCGGAGGGAGGGGCTACACCTTC. Its protein is CASRAGGGRGYTF.

The chain links TRBV6-5 to TRBJ2-7, with D tentatively TRBD1 (5 bases). The CDR3 covers 14 residues. Germline lookup yields CDR1 MNHEY and CDR2 SVGAGI. V was pared by 5 bases and J by 4 bases, with 15 bases between. CDR3 coding DNA: TGTGCCAGCAGTCTGACCGCAGGGAATTACGAGCAGTACTTC. Its protein product is CASSLTAGNYEQYF.

The genes are TRBV19 and TRBJ2-1; 13 bases are shared with TRBD2. Germline CDR1 LNHDA, CDR2 SQIVND (reference sequence). The CDR3 sequence is 18 residues long. J lost 0 bases, V lost 5 bases, and 7 bases had no gene match. The CDR3 DNA follows: TGTGCCAGTAGTGAACCGGGACTAGCGGGGAGCTCCTACAATGAGCAGTTCTTC. This gives the protein CASSEPGLAGSSYNEQFF.

The chain has TRBV18 and TRBJ2-3; 7 nucleotides match TRBD2. In germline, CDR1 is KGHSH, CDR2 LQKENI. The CDR3 loop spans 14 amino acids. Trimming cost V 4 bases and J 5 bases; bases outside gene matches: 6. CDR3 region: CASSLTGTKDTQYF. Here the CDR3 DNA reads TGTGCCAGCTCACTAACCGGGACTAAAGATACGCAGTATTTT.

This rearrangement joins TRBV11-3 to TRBJ2-1; TRBD2 agrees at 9 bases. Germline values: CDR1 SGHNT, CDR2 YENEEA. J lost 8 bases, V lost 1 base, and 6 bases had no gene match. The CDR3 is 15 amino acids. The CDR3 loop reads CASSLAPSGDYEQFF. The DNA of the CDR3 is TGTGCCAGCAGCTTAGCCCCTAGCGGGGACTATGAGCAGTTCTTC.

This chain uses TRBV27 with TRBJ1-1, with TRBD1 as a possible D gene (5 bases). The CDR3 spans 14 residues. Deletions cut 5 bases from V and 5 bases from J, with 15 bases between. Germline assignment: CDR1 MNHEY and CDR2 SMNVEV (reference sequence). CDR3 protein: CASSEYKGNTEAFF. CDR3 DNA sequence: TGTGCCAGCAGTGAATATAAGGGGAATACTGAAGCTTTCTTT.

The chain links TRBV28 to TRBJ2-1; 8 bases align to TRBD2. Trimming took 6 bases from V and 6 from J; bases not matched to a gene: 10. Looked up from germline, CDR1 is MDHEN and CDR2 is SYDVKM. There are 15 residues in the CDR3. The CDR3 protein is CASRPLAGAFNEQFF. In DNA, the CDR3 is TGTGCCAGCAGACCTCTAGCGGGTGCATTCAATGAGCAGTTCTTC. The complete variable domain, with remaining parts taken from reference TRBV28 and TRBJ2-1, reads DVKVTQSSRYLVKRTGEKVFLECVQDMDHENMFWYRQDPGLGLRLIYFSYDVKMKEKGDIPEGYSVSREKKERFSLILESASTNQTSMYLCASRPLAGAFNEQFFGPGTRLTVL.

This rearrangement joins TRBV6-5 to TRBJ1-4, with 8 positions matching TRBD1. Germline V gene sequence: CDR1 MNHEY, CDR2 SVGAGI. The V and J ends lost 6 bases and 6 bases, in that order; junction bases with no gene match: 9. The CDR3 length is 15 residues. In DNA, the CDR3 is TGTGCCAGCAGGAGACAGGGGAGAGAGTATGAAAAACTGTTTTTT. It yields the protein CASRRQGREYEKLFF.

The V call is TRBV28, the J call TRBJ2-3; 11 bases agree with TRBD2. The CDR3 runs to 14 residues. CDR1 and CDR2 from the germline V gene are MDHEN and SYDVKM. J lost 8 bases, V lost 3 bases, and 4 bases had no gene match. Written as DNA, the CDR3 is TGTGCCAGCAGTTTTTCACTAGCGGGAGTTACGCAGTATTTT. Its protein is CASSFSLAGVTQYF.

The chain combines TRBV27 with TRBJ1-5; D uncertain. V was pared by 1 base and J by 1 base, with 5 bases between. This CDR3 contains 14 residues. Germline values: CDR1 MNHEY, CDR2 SMNVEV (reference sequence). The CDR3 coding sequence is TGTGCCAGCAGTTTATACGGGAGCAATCAGCCCCAGCATTTT. It is translated as CASSLYGSNQPQHF.

J is TRBJ2-7 and V is TRBV29-1; 9 positions match TRBD2. This CDR3 contains 14 residues. Germline lookup yields CDR1 SQVTM and CDR2 ANQGSEA. With V trimmed by 4 bases and J by 3 bases, 7 bases remained unmatched. The CDR3 region has the DNA TGCAGCGTTGCGTCTAGCGGGACCATCTACGAGCAGTACTTC. It encodes CSVASSGTIYEQYF.

This chain links TRBV12-5 with TRBJ1-1; D ambiguous. Germline CDR1 is LGHNT and CDR2 is FRNRAP. The CDR3 spans 14 residues. V shed 5 bases and J shed 4 bases, with 14 bases lying between them. The CDR3 nucleotides read TGTGCTAGTGGTCTCGCCGGGGTGAGCACTGAAGCTTTCTTT. Translated: CASGLAGVSTEAFF.

V gene TRBV7-6 combines with J gene TRBJ2-1; 8 nucleotides agree with TRBD2. Germline values: CDR1 SGHVS, CDR2 FNYEAQ. This CDR3 has 19 amino acids. The trim removed 4 bases at V and 0 bases at J, leaving 14 bases unmatched. Here the CDR3 reads CASSSWREADRSSYNEQFF. Here the CDR3 DNA reads TGTGCCAGCAGCTCTTGGCGGGAGGCCGACCGTAGCTCCTACAATGAGCAGTTCTTC. The entire variable domain, with the rest obtained from reference TRBV7-6 and TRBJ2-1, is as follows: GAGVSQSPRYKVTKRGQDVALRCDPISGHVSLYWYRQALGQGPEFLTYFNYEAQQDKSGLPNDRFSAERPEGSISTLTIQRTEQRDSAMYRCASSSWREADRSSYNEQFFGPGTRLTVL.

This clone showed up just a few times. The rearrangement joins TRBV2 to TRBJ2-7, with 7 positions matching TRBD2. V shed 2 bases, J shed 2 bases, and the junction held 6 bases outside the gene matches. This CDR3 spans 15 amino acids. From germline, CDR1 is SNHLY and CDR2 FYNNEI. In DNA form, the CDR3 reads TGTGCCAGCAGTGAATTTGGCGGGGGAGCCTACGAGCAGTACTTC. It translates to CASSEFGGGAYEQYF.

The chain carries TRBV5-6 and TRBJ1-1, with 7 positions matching TRBD1. The V segment lost 0 bases and the J segment 0 bases; nucleotides outside the gene matches: 5. Germline V CDR1 and CDR2: SGHDT, YYEEEE. The CDR3 is made up of 16 amino acids. The DNA for the CDR3 is TGTGCCAGCAGCTTGGCCAGGGGGAGGATGAACACTGAAGCTTTCTTT. Protein: CASSLARGRMNTEAFF. The full variable domain, in which reference TRBV5-6 and TRBJ1-1 provide the parts outside the CDR3, is DAGVTQSPTHLIKTRGQQVTLRCSPKSGHDTVSWYQQALGQGPQFIFQYYEEEERQRGNFPDRFSGHQFPNYSSELNVNALLLGDSALYLCASSLARGRMNTEAFFGQGTRLTVV.

The CDR3 DNA follows: TGTGCCAGCAGTTACCATTGGGGAGGCGCCTACGAGCAGTACTTC. Protein: CASSYHWGGAYEQYF. The V gene is TRBV6-5, the J gene TRBJ2-7; weak D call: TRBD2 (6 bases). V was pared by 2 bases and J by 2 bases, with 13 bases between. The CDR3 has 15 residues. Germline loops: CDR1 MNHEY, CDR2 SVGAGI.

The gene calls are TRBV15 and TRBJ2-7, with TRBD2 as a possible D gene (6 bases). V lost 3 bases, J lost 1 base, and 16 bases lay in between. The CDR3 sequence is 16 residues long. Germline V lookup: CDR1 LNHNV, CDR2 YYDKDF (reference sequence). This chain's CDR3 is CATSRGNSGRSYEQYF. CDR3 coding DNA: TGTGCCACCAGCAGGGGAAATTCAGGGAGGTCCTACGAGCAGTACTTC.

The chain uses TRBV6-4 and TRBJ2-1, with TRBD2 identical over 10 bases. Germline assignment: CDR1 MRHNA and CDR2 SNTAGT. J gave up 5 bases and V 10 bases, and 5 bases lay outside the gene matches. This CDR3 spans 13 amino acids. The CDR3 DNA follows: TGTGCCACACGGACTAGCGGAAACAATGAGCAGTTCTTC. It yields the protein CATRTSGNNEQFF.